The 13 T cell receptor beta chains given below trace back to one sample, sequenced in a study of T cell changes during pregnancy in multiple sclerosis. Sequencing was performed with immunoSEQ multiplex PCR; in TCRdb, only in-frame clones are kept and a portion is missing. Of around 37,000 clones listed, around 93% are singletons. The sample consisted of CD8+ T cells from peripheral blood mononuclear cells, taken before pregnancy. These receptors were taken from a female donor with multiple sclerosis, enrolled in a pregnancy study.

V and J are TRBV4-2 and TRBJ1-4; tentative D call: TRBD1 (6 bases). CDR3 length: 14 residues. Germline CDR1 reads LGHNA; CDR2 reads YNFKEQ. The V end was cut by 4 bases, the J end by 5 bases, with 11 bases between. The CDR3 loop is CASSPRQANEKLFF. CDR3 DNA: TGTGCCAGCAGCCCTAGACAGGCGAATGAAAAACTGTTTTTT.

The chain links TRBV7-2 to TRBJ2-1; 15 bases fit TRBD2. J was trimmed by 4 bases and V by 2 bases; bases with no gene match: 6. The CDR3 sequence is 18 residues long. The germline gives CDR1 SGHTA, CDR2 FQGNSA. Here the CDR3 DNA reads TGTGCCAGCAGCTTAAAGGGACTAGCGGGAGGTAATTACAATGAGCAGTTCTTC. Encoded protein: CASSLKGLAGGNYNEQFF.

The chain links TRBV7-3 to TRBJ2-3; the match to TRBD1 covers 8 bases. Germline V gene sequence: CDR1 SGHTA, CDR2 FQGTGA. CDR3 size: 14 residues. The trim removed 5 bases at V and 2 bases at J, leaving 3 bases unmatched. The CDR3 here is CASSETGDTDTQYF. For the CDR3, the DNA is TGTGCCAGCAGCGAGACAGGGGACACAGATACGCAGTATTTT. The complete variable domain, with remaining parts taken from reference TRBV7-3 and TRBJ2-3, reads GAGVSQTPSNKVTEKGKYVELRCDPISGHTALYWYRQSLGQGPEFLIYFQGTGAADDSGLPNDRFFAVRPEGSVSTLKIQRTERGDSAVYLCASSETGDTDTQYFGPGTRLTVL.

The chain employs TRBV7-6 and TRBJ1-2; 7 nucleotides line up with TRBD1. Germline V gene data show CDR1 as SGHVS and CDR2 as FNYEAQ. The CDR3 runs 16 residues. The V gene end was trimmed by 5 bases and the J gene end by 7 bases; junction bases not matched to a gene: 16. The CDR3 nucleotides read TGTGCCAGCAGCCCTACCCGAGCAGGGGGTGTGCTTGGCTACACCTTC. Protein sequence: CASSPTRAGGVLGYTF.

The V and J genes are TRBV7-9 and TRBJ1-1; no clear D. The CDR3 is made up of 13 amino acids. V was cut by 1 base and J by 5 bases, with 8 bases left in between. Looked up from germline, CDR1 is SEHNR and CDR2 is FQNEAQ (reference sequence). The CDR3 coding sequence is TGTGCCAGCAGCTTAGGAGGTAAAACTGAAGCTTTCTTT. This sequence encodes CASSLGGKTEAFF. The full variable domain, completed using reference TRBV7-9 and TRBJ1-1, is DTGVSQNPRHKITKRGQNVTFRCDPISEHNRLYWYRQTLGQGPEFLTYFQNEAQLEKSRLLSDRFSAERPKGSFSTLEIQRTEQGDSAMYLCASSLGGKTEAFFGQGTRLTVV.

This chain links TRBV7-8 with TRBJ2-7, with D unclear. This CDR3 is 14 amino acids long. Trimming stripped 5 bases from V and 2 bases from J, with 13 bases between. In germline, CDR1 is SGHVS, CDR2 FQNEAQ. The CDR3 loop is CASSKEWAAYEQYF. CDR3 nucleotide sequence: TGTGCCAGCAGCAAAGAGTGGGCCGCCTACGAGCAGTACTTC.

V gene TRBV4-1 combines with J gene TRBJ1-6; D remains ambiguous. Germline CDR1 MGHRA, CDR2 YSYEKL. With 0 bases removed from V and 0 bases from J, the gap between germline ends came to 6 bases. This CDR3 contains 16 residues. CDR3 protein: CASSQDVNSYNSPLHF. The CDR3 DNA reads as TGCGCCAGCAGCCAAGATGTTAACTCCTATAATTCACCCCTCCACTTT.

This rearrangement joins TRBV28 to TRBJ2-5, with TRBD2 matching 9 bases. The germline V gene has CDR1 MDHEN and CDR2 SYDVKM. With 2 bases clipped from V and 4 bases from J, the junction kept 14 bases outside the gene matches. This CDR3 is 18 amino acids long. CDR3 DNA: TGTGCCAGCAGTTTACGCGGCGGGGGGGCCTATTTTCCAGAGACCCAGTACTTC. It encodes CASSLRGGGAYFPETQYF.

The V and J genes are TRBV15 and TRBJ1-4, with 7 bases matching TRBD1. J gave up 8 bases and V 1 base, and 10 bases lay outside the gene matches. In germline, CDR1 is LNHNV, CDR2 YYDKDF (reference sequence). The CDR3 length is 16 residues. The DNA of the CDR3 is TGTGCCACCAGCAGAGTACCCGACAGGGTACGGGAAAAACTGTTTTTT. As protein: CATSRVPDRVREKLFF.

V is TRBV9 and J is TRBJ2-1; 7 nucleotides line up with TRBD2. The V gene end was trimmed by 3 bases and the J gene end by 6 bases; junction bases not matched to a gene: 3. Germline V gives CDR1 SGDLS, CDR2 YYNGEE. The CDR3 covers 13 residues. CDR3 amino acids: CASSGTSSNEQFF. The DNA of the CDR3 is TGTGCCAGCAGCGGGACTAGTTCCAATGAGCAGTTCTTC.

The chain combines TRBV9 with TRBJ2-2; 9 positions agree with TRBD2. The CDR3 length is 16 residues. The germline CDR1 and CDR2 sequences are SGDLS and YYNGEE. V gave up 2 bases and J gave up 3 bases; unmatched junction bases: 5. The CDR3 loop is CASSVATSGYTGELFF. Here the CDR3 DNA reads TGTGCCAGCAGCGTGGCGACTAGCGGTTACACCGGGGAGCTGTTTTTT.

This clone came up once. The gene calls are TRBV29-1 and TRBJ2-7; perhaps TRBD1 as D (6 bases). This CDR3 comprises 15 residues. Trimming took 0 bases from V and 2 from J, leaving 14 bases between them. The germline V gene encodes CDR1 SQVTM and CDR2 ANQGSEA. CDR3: CSVEDDTGHTYEQYF. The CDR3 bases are TGCAGCGTTGAAGACGACACAGGGCATACCTACGAGCAGTACTTC.

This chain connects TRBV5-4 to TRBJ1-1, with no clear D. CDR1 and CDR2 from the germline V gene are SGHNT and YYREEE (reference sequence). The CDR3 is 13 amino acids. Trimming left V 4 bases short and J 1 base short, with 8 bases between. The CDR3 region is CASSTEKNTEAFF. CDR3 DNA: TGTGCCAGCAGCACGGAGAAGAACACTGAAGCTTTCTTT.